This is a list of T cell receptor beta chains from one sample in a study of OX40 agonist ivuxolimab in advanced cancers. Profiling relied on immunoSEQ multiplex PCR, and the TCRdb table lists in-frame clones only, not all of them. The table records over 65,000 clones, less than 85% of them present only once. The sample consisted of CD4+ or CD8+ T cells sorted from blood, taken in a trial of the OX40 agonist ivuxolimab. The receptors were gathered from an adult with an advanced solid tumor such as melanoma, head and neck, liver or kidney cancer. CDR3s include the opening cysteine and the closing phenylalanine or tryptophan. A D gene is named only where the DNA matches it firmly. Clone size is shown for a subset of rows, as once, few, many or a class of expanded clone.

cdr3_nt	cdr3_aa	d_call	clone_size	v_call	j_call
TGTGCCATCAGTCAGGGTTTTCAGACCTACGAGCAGTACTTC	CAISQGFQTYEQYF	-	-	TRBV10-3	TRBJ2-7
TGTGCCAGCAGCTTTGGGGTAGCGGGAGCCGCAGATACGCAGTATTTT	CASSFGVAGAADTQYF	TRBD2	-	TRBV5-5	TRBJ2-3
TGCGCCAGCAGCTTGGCGGGGGCGAGCACAGATACGCAGTATTTT	CASSLAGASTDTQYF	-	-	TRBV5-1	TRBJ2-3
TGTGCCAGCAGCTCCTGGCGGGAGGGCCGCGGGTTCTTC	CASSSWREGRGFF	TRBD2	-	TRBV5-6	TRBJ2-1
TGTGCTAGTGGTTTGGAGGGGACAGGGCAAGAGACCCTCCACTTT	CASGLEGTGQETLHF	TRBD1	-	TRBV12-5	TRBJ1-6
TGTGCCAGCAGCTTTAGGGTGGACGGGGAGCTGTTTTTT	CASSFRVDGELFF	-	-	TRBV7-9	TRBJ2-2
TGTGCCAGCAGCTCGGGGACTAGTCCGGTTGATACGCAGTATTTT	CASSSGTSPVDTQYF	TRBD2	-	TRBV7-3	TRBJ2-3
TGTGCCAGCAGCGGGTGGACTAGCGGTTCCTACGAGCAGTACTTC	CASSGWTSGSYEQYF	TRBD2	once	TRBV28	TRBJ2-7
TGTGCCATCAGTGAGGGATCGAACACCGGGGAGCTGTTTTTT	CAISEGSNTGELFF	-	many	TRBV10-3	TRBJ2-2
TGTGCCAGCAGCTTACGGGTATACCAGCCCCAGCATTTT	CASSLRVYQPQHF	-	-	TRBV7-2	TRBJ1-5
TGTGCCAGCTCAGATTTCGGGGTGCCCACCACAGATACGCAGTATTTT	CASSDFGVPTTDTQYF	-	-	TRBV18	TRBJ2-3
TGTGCCAGCAGCCTCCGGGTCTCGTCAGACGCTGAAGCTTTCTTT	CASSLRVSSDAEAFF	-	-	TRBV7-8	TRBJ1-1
TGTGCCAGCAGCGGCTCCGGACTAGCGACCTACGAGCAGTACTTC	CASSGSGLATYEQYF	TRBD2	-	TRBV5-5	TRBJ2-7
TGTGCCAGCAGCCCAATGCCGGCTAGCTCCTACGAGCAGTACTTC	CASSPMPASSYEQYF	-	few	TRBV7-3	TRBJ2-7
TGTGCCAGCACCGGACTAGCGGGAAACACCGGGGAGCTGTTTTTT	CASTGLAGNTGELFF	TRBD2	-	TRBV27	TRBJ2-2
TGTGCCAGCTCACCACCGGGACTGAGCTCTGGGGCCAACGTCCTGACTTTC	CASSPPGLSSGANVLTF	-	-	TRBV18	TRBJ2-6